This is a list of T cell receptor beta chains from one sample in a study of T cells in Graves' hyperthyroidism and ophthalmopathy. TCRdb independently ran MiXCR on the multiplex PCR reads; one entry per CDR3 protein. The sample yields 250,000 to 300,000 distinct CDR3 sequences, approximately 19% seen once. The sequenced material came from blood. Every receptor here comes from a man aged 45-65 years with Graves' ophthalmopathy. The CDR3 runs from the conserved cysteine through the conserved F or W. Each record gives: clone size, D gene, V gene, J gene, CDR3 protein, CDR3 DNA. The D gene is left open where the match is weak. Expanded clones are given a class, and other clones once, few, many or no size at all.

once,NA,TRBV5-1,TRBJ1-5,CTSSSDGGSNQPQHF,TGCACCAGCAGCTCCGACGGGGGTAGCAATCAGCCCCAGCATTTT
few,NA,TRBV11-2,TRBJ2-7,CASSSRLQESIYEQYF,TGTGCCAGCAGCTCCCGGCTTCAGGAGAGTATCTACGAGCAGTACTTC
NA,TRBD2,TRBV24-1,TRBJ2-1,CATSVKRTSGRSYNEQFF,TGTGCCACCAGTGTTAAAAGGACTAGCGGGAGGTCCTACAATGAGCAGTTCTTC
few,TRBD1,TRBV5-1,TRBJ2-5,CASREGTGGRETQYF,TGCGCCAGCAGGGAAGGGACAGGGGGAAGGGAGACCCAGTACTTC
few,TRBD2,TRBV9,TRBJ2-3,CASTLLAGPTDTQYF,TGTGCCAGCACCCTACTAGCGGGCCCCACAGATACGCAGTATTTT
NA,NA,TRBV7-3,TRBJ2-2,CASSPRGNTGELFF,TGTGCCAGCAGCCCCAGGGGGAACACCGGGGAGCTGTTTTTT
NA,NA,TRBV5-1,TRBJ2-3,CASSLTGSPVRDTQYF,TGCGCCAGCAGCTTGACCGGGAGCCCTGTTAGGGATACGCAGTATTTT
NA,TRBD1,TRBV9,TRBJ1-2,CASSITGEGYGYTF,TGTGCCAGCAGCATAACAGGGGAAGGGTATGGCTACACCTTC
few,TRBD2,TRBV20-1,TRBJ2-1,CSASDPGLAYNEQFF,TGCAGTGCTAGTGACCCGGGACTAGCGTATAATGAGCAGTTCTTC
NA,NA,TRBV13,TRBJ2-1,CASSLLAKTYNEQFF,TGTGCCAGCAGCCTCCTAGCGAAAACCTACAATGAGCAGTTCTTC
many,NA,TRBV20-1,TRBJ2-7,CSAPRGRSYEQYF,TGCAGTGCTCCTCGAGGGAGGAGCTACGAGCAGTACTTC
many,TRBD2,TRBV14,TRBJ2-3,CASSHRLAGLPTDTQYF,TGTGCCAGCAGCCACAGACTAGCGGGGTTACCCACAGATACGCAGTATTTT
many,TRBD1,TRBV5-1,TRBJ2-1,CASSLGGQGYNEQFF,TGCGCCAGCAGCCTGGGGGGACAGGGCTACAATGAGCAGTTCTTC
few,NA,TRBV30,TRBJ1-4,CAWSVHREEEKLFF,TGTGCCTGGAGTGTACACAGGGAGGAGGAAAAACTGTTTTTT
many,NA,TRBV6-1,TRBJ1-5,CASSETGRTRPQHF,TGTGCCAGCAGTGAAACGGGCCGAACGAGGCCCCAGCATTTT
NA,TRBD2,TRBV20-1,TRBJ2-2,CSASETSGFGGELFF,TGCAGTGCTAGTGAGACTAGCGGGTTTGGCGGGGAGCTGTTTTTT
few,NA,TRBV20-1,TRBJ2-2,CSSESTGELFF,TGCAGCTCCGAGTCCACCGGGGAGCTGTTTTTT
few,TRBD2,TRBV5-1,TRBJ2-1,CASSRGGWASGDNEQFF,TGCGCCAGCAGCCGGGGGGGGTGGGCTAGCGGAGACAATGAGCAGTTCTTC
many,TRBD1,TRBV11-2,TRBJ2-2,CASSTGVIYTGELFF,TGTGCCAGCAGTACAGGGGTTATCTACACCGGGGAGCTGTTTTTT
few,NA,TRBV27,TRBJ2-2,CASRTGVPGELFF,TGTGCCAGCAGAACGGGAGTTCCCGGGGAGCTGTTTTTT
NA,TRBD1,TRBV11-2,TRBJ1-1,CASSPRDRGGTEAFF,TGTGCCAGCAGCCCCCGGGACAGGGGGGGCACTGAAGCTTTCTTT
NA,NA,TRBV12-3/TRBV12-4,TRBJ2-7,CASSSATGYEQYF,TGTGCCAGCAGTTCAGCGACCGGGTACGAGCAGTACTTC
NA,TRBD1,TRBV6-1,TRBJ1-2,CASSSPRDRRNYGYTF,TGTGCCAGCAGCTCACCACGGGACAGAAGAAACTATGGCTACACCTTC
few,NA,TRBV28,TRBJ2-2,CASSMAGELFF,TGTGCCAGCAGCATGGCCGGGGAGCTGTTTTTT
NA,NA,TRBV7-6,TRBJ2-3,CASSLGYAFKDTQYF,TGTGCCAGCAGCTTAGGCTATGCGTTCAAAGATACGCAGTATTTT
NA,NA,TRBV5-1,TRBJ1-1,CASSLPADQLLMNTEAFF,TGCGCCAGCAGCTTGCCGGCGGACCAATTACTTATGAACACTGAAGCTTTCTTT
few,NA,TRBV4-2,TRBJ2-3,CASSQGGTQYF,TGTGCCAGCAGCCAAGGGGGTACGCAGTATTTT
few,NA,TRBV30,TRBJ2-2,CAWSAWATGELFF,TGTGCCTGGAGTGCTTGGGCCACCGGGGAGCTGTTTTTT
few,TRBD2,TRBV11-2,TRBJ2-7,CASSQSGRLYEQYF,TGTGCCAGCAGCCAGAGCGGGAGGTTATACGAGCAGTACTTC
many,TRBD2,TRBV5-1,TRBJ2-3,CASSPGLVRSADTQYF,TGCGCCAGCAGCCCCGGACTAGTTCGGTCAGCAGATACGCAGTATTTT
once,NA,TRBV28,TRBJ2-1,CASSLMRGVDEQFF,TGTGCCAGCAGTTTAATGAGGGGAGTCGATGAGCAGTTCTTC
NA,NA,TRBV9,TRBJ1-5,CASSPGQDSQPQHF,TGTGCCAGCAGCCCAGGGCAGGATTCGCAGCCCCAGCATTTT
few,NA,TRBV5-1,TRBJ2-3,CASSLARSTDTQYF,TGCGCCAGCAGCTTGGCAAGGAGCACAGATACGCAGTATTTT
few,TRBD2,TRBV7-2,TRBJ2-2,CASSRTGEGGELFF,TGTGCCAGCAGCCGGACTGGGGAGGGCGGGGAGCTGTTTTTT
few,NA,TRBV6-5,TRBJ2-5,CASSYVNRGGETQYF,TGTGCCAGCAGTTACGTTAACAGGGGGGGAGAGACCCAGTACTTC
many,NA,TRBV7-9,TRBJ2-7,CASSGTGTAGEQYF,TGTGCCAGCAGCGGTACCGGGACAGCGGGCGAGCAGTACTTC
many,TRBD2,TRBV11-1,TRBJ2-7,CASSELVGLAITYEQYF,TGTGCCAGCAGCGAATTAGTGGGACTAGCTATAACCTACGAGCAGTACTTC
few,NA,TRBV2,TRBJ2-7,CASSGRGSASEQYF,TGTGCCAGCAGTGGCCGGGGGAGCGCCTCCGAGCAGTACTTC
many,NA,TRBV30,TRBJ2-3,CAWSGGKVTDTQYF,TGTGCCTGGAGTGGGGGGAAGGTCACAGATACGCAGTATTTT
few,NA,TRBV7-8,TRBJ1-5,CASSTGGGLDQPQHF,TGTGCCAGCAGCACGGGTGGCGGGTTGGATCAGCCCCAGCATTTT
NA,NA,TRBV4-2,TRBJ2-1,CASSQEGGRTYNEQFF,TGTGCCAGCAGCCAAGAAGGGGGGAGGACCTACAATGAGCAGTTCTTC
few,NA,TRBV7-3,TRBJ1-2,CASSPTRGTDYGYTF,TGTGCCAGCAGCCCAACCCGGGGCACTGACTATGGCTACACCTTC
NA,TRBD1,TRBV9,TRBJ1-5,CASSEGAYNQPQHF,TGTGCCAGCAGCGAGGGGGCGTACAATCAGCCCCAGCATTTT
many,TRBD1,TRBV12-3/TRBV12-4,TRBJ2-1,CASRPQGANYNEQFF,TGTGCCAGCAGACCACAGGGGGCTAACTACAATGAGCAGTTCTTC
few,NA,TRBV28,TRBJ2-7,CASSPPSWGNEQYF,TGTGCCAGCAGTCCACCCTCTTGGGGTAACGAGCAGTACTTC
few,NA,TRBV10-3,TRBJ1-5,CAISALDSQPQHF,TGTGCCATCAGTGCTCTGGATAGTCAGCCCCAGCATTTT
many,TRBD1,TRBV30,TRBJ2-3,CAWTPRDRLNTDTQYF,TGTGCCTGGACCCCAAGGGACAGATTAAACACAGATACGCAGTATTTT
many,TRBD1,TRBV2,TRBJ1-6,CASSLQGAWGSPLHF,TGTGCCAGCAGTCTTCAGGGGGCCTGGGGTTCACCCCTCCACTTT
few,NA,TRBV6-1,TRBJ1-2,CASSPWGAGYGYTF,TGTGCCAGCAGCCCATGGGGGGCGGGCTATGGCTACACCTTC
many,NA,TRBV6-1,TRBJ1-5,CASSEHGNQPQHF,TGTGCCAGCAGTGAACACGGCAATCAGCCCCAGCATTTT
few,NA,TRBV10-3,TRBJ2-5,CAISEKTGETQYF,TGTGCCATCAGTGAGAAGACTGGGGAGACCCAGTACTTC
many,TRBD1,TRBV12-3/TRBV12-4,TRBJ2-3,CAGSPGQGDPWTDTQYF,TGTGCCGGCAGTCCGGGACAGGGGGATCCGTGGACAGATACGCAGTATTTT
many,TRBD1,TRBV11-3,TRBJ2-5,CASSRGVGTGETQYF,TGTGCCAGCAGCCGAGGGGTCGGGACAGGAGAGACCCAGTACTTC
NA,TRBD1,TRBV7-3,TRBJ2-7,CASSFSDREEQYF,TGTGCCAGCAGCTTTTCGGACAGGGAGGAGCAGTACTTC
many,TRBD1,TRBV12-3/TRBV12-4,TRBJ2-7,CASSRGQGDSRRPLEQYF,TGTGCCAGCAGTCGAGGGCAGGGGGATTCACGGCGCCCCCTCGAGCAGTACTTC
NA,NA,TRBV5-6,TRBJ1-6,CASSWETGRSSPLHF,TGTGCCAGCAGCTGGGAGACAGGACGTAGTTCACCCCTCCACTTT
many,TRBD2,TRBV11-2,TRBJ2-7,CASSLEPGLGFNEQYF,TGTGCCAGCAGCTTAGAACCGGGACTAGGATTTAACGAGCAGTACTTC
many,NA,TRBV3-1,TRBJ1-1,CASRLDRNTEAFF,TGTGCCAGCAGGCTCGACAGGAACACTGAAGCTTTCTTT
many,TRBD2,TRBV28,TRBJ2-1,CASSLPTSGYYNEQFF,TGTGCCAGCAGTTTACCTACTAGCGGGTACTACAATGAGCAGTTCTTC